This T cell receptor (beta chain) came from a study of T cell repertoires in cytomegalovirus infection. Across the whole study: Signatures in public TCR beta sequences pointed to both CMV infection and matching HLA type.

Via MiXCR, TCRdb re-called the reads, giving one row per CDR3 protein. The table records roughly 630,000 distinct CDR3 sequences, 20% to 25% of them present only once. General study findings and limits: Within the response measured ex vivo, HLA-C-restricted CMV-specific TCR beta clonotypes were dominant. Summed public TCR beta family frequency identified CMV carriers bearing the relevant HLA.

Of note for this clonotype: The target antigen is unknown. Given a much more abundant clone one base away, this may be a read error.

This TCR came from a human donor in good health (CMV status not recorded). Some clones in this sample may be carry-over from other donors' samples. Sequenced: CD8+ T cells from PBMCs.

The CDR3 loop reads CAGSWAGLTDTQYF. The CDR3 bases are TGTGCCGGCAGCTGGGCAGGGCTCACAGATACGCAGTATTTT. V is TRBV7-2 and J is TRBJ2-3; a possible D gene is TRBD1 (5 bases). CDR3 length equals 14 residues. CDR1 and CDR2 from the germline V gene are SGHTA and FQGNSA.